This TCR beta chain was identified in a study of blood T cell repertoires in COVID-19. This CDR3 spans 15 amino acids. V shed 5 bases, J shed 0 bases, and the junction held 5 bases outside the gene matches. Germline V gives CDR1 SEHNR, CDR2 FQNEAQ (reference sequence). The assay was immunoSEQ multiplex PCR, and TCRdb's table has in-frame clones only and misses some. The top ten clones hold 2% to 2.5% of a sample with approximately 390,000 clones, roughly 86% of them seen once. This clone was seen once. This clonotype originated in a woman aged 40 to 50 with acute COVID-19. V gene TRBV7-9 combines with J gene TRBJ2-3; TRBD2 agrees at 7 bases. Material for sequencing was PBMCs or T cells enriched from blood (not recorded which). The CDR3, as DNA: TGTGCCAGCAGCCTTAGCGGGTTAAGCACAGATACGCAGTATTTT. Translated: CASSLSGLSTDTQYF.